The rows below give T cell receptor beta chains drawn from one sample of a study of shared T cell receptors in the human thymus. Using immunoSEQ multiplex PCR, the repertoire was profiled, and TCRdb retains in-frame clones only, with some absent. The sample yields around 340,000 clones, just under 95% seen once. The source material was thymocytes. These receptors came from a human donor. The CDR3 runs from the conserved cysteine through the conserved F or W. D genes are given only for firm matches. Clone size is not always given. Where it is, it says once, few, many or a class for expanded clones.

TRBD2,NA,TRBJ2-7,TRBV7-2,TGTGCCAGCAGCGCCCCCCCAATACTAGCGGGAAGCTCCTACGAGCAGTACTTC,CASSAPPILAGSSYEQYF
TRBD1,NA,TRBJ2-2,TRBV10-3,TGTGCCATCAGTGCCGGGACAGGCGACACCGGGGAGCTGTTTTTT,CAISAGTGDTGELFF
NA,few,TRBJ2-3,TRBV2,TGTGCCAGCCGGACGACTACACACCTTTGTACAGATACGCAGTATTTT,CASRTTTHLCTDTQYF
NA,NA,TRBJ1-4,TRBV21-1,TGTGCCAGCACCGCCGGAACAAATGAAAAACTGTTTTTT,CASTAGTNEKLFF
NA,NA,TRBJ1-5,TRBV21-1,TGTGCCAGCAGCAGTCACAGGTTCTCTCAGCCCCAGCATTTT,CASSSHRFSQPQHF
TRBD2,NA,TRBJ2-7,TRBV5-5,TGTGCCAGCAACAGAACCGATCCGACTAGCGGGAGTTCCTACGAGCAGTACTTC,CASNRTDPTSGSSYEQYF
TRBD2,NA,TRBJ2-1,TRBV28,TGTGCCAGCAGTTTAACTGCGGGAGTTCGCAATGAGCAGCTCTTC,CASSLTAGVRNEQLF
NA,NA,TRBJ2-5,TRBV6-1,TGTGCCAGCTGGTTACAGGGGCGGGGACAGACCCAGTACTTC,CASWLQGRGQTQYF
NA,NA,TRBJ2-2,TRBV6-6,TGTGCCAGCAGTTACTTTAGCGAGAACACCGGGGAGCTGTTTTTT,CASSYFSENTGELFF
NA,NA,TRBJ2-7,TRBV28,TGTGCCAGCAGCTTCCCCCCGGGCGAGCAGTACTTC,CASSFPPGEQYF
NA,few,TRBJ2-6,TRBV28,TGTGCCAGCAGTGGACAGAGAAAGGACTCTGGGGCCAACGTCCTGACTTTC,CASSGQRKDSGANVLTF
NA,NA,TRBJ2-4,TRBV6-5,TGTGCCAGCAGAGGGGTCAGGGGCGGCAAAAACATTCAGTACTTC,CASRGVRGGKNIQYF
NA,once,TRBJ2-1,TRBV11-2,TGTGCCAGCAGTCCCCATGACCGTTCTGCGAGCTCCTACAATGAGCAGTTCTTC,CASSPHDRSASSYNEQFF
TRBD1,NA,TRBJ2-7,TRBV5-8,TGTGCCAGCAGCTTGGTCAACACCGGGACAGGGGTACACGAGCAGTACTTC,CASSLVNTGTGVHEQYF
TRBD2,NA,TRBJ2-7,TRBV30,TGTGCCTGGACTAGCGGGAGCCGCTACGAGCAGTACTTC,CAWTSGSRYEQYF
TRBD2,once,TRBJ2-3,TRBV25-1,TGTGCCAGCAGTGACCCTAGCGGGAGGGCCCCGACAGATACGCAGTATTTT,CASSDPSGRAPTDTQYF
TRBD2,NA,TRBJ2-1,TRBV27,TGTGCCAGCAGTCTTCGAGCGGGGCGGCAGTTCTTC,CASSLRAGRQFF
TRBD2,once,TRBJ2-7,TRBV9,TGTGCCAGCAGCGGGGGTCGGACTAGCGACACAACCTCCCACGAGCAGTACTTC,CASSGGRTSDTTSHEQYF
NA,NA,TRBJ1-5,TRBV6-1,TGTGCCAGCAGTGGTCTAGGCAATCAGCCCCAGCATTTT,CASSGLGNQPQHF
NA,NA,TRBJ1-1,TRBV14,TGTGCCAGCAGCCGCCCGTGGGACCCGAACACTGAAGCTTTCTTT,CASSRPWDPNTEAFF
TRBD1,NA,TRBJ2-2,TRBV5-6,TGTGCCAGCAGCTCCCGGGACAGGGGGCTCGACACCGGGGAGCTGTTTTTT,CASSSRDRGLDTGELFF
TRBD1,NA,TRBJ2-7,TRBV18,TGTGCCAGCTCACCACAGCAGATGGGGACAGGGGACTCCTACGAGCAGTACTTC,CASSPQQMGTGDSYEQYF
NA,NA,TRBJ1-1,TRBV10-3,TGTGCCATCAGTGAGTCCCAGAACACTGAAGCTTTCTTT,CAISESQNTEAFF
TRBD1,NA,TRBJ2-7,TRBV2,TGTGCCAGCAGGGGGACAGTCTACGAGCAGTACTTC,CASRGTVYEQYF
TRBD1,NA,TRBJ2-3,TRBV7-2,TGTGCCAGCAGCTTCACAGGGGGTGGGGCAGATACGCAGTATTTT,CASSFTGGGADTQYF
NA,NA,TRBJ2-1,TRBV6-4,TGTGCCAGCAGTGGAAACCGGGACTCTACCTACAATGAGCAGTTCTTC,CASSGNRDSTYNEQFF
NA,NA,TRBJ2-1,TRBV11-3,TGTGCCAGCAGCTTGGGCGGACAGTCCAATGAGCAGTTCTTC,CASSLGGQSNEQFF
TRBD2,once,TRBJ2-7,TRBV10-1,TGCGCCAGCAGTGATACTAGCGGGAGCAGCGAGCAGTACTTC,CASSDTSGSSEQYF
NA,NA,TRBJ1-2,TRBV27,TGTGCCAGCAGTTTTAGCCCTACGGGGGACAATGTGGATTACTATGGCTACACCTTC,CASSFSPTGDNVDYYGYTF
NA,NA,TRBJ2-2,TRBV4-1,TGCGCCAGCAGCCAGGAACCAAACACCGGGGAGCTGTTTTTT,CASSQEPNTGELFF
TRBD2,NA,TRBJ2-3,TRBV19,TGTGCCAGTAGCCCCCTTTTCCTAGCGGGAGGTACAGATACGCAGTATTTT,CASSPLFLAGGTDTQYF